A selection of T cell receptor beta chains follows, all from one sample in a study of blood T cell repertoires in COVID-19. Assay used: immunoSEQ multiplex PCR; TCRdb lists only in-frame clones, some missing. This sample has approximately 150,000 clones, with about 80% found just once. Material: peripheral blood. The receptors were gathered from a woman in her 70s with acute or convalescent COVID-19. Each CDR3 is given without its conserved first and last residue. Each record gives: clone size, J gene, V gene, CDR3 length, CDR3 protein. Some rows have no size entry. The others give once, few or many, or a class for an expanded clone.

>NA|TRBJ2-3|TRBV6-4|12
ASSVRLGADTQY
>NA|TRBJ1-5|TRBV9|13
ASSRGAGDNQPQH
>NA|TRBJ2-7|TRBV6-5|13
ASSPRAGNHHEQY
>NA|TRBJ2-5|TRBV27|17
ASSLSSVRGLGPQETQY
>NA|TRBJ1-3|TRBV29-1|13
SVVLRAGAGNTIY
>NA|TRBJ2-7|TRBV6-5|11
ASSDRTSWEQY
>few|TRBJ1-1|TRBV5-1|14
ASSFRPRGGNTEAF
>NA|TRBJ2-5|TRBV7-2|13
ASSRGGQGAETQY
>NA|TRBJ2-7|TRBV5-6|12
ASTYDRDGGEQY
>NA|TRBJ2-1|TRBV10-3|13
AISESLAGGYEQF
>NA|TRBJ1-5|TRBV3-1/TRBV3-2|20
ASSQVSTGTGWRTLSNQPQH
>once|TRBJ2-7|TRBV6-5|9
ASSPAYEQY
>NA|TRBJ2-1|TRBV19|13
ASKLSGSSYNEQF
>NA|TRBJ2-7|TRBV2|12
ASSYLAGGYEQY
>NA|TRBJ2-7|TRBV2|13
ASFNPGEGSYEQY
>NA|TRBJ1-2|TRBV19|13
ASRTDRGFNYGYT
>NA|TRBJ2-5|TRBV9|13
ASSVGGGGQETQY
>NA|TRBJ1-2|TRBV6-5|10
ASSYSGHGYT
>NA|TRBJ2-5|TRBV5-1|13
ASSLGLAGKETQY
>NA|TRBJ2-1|TRBV15|15
ATSRDGGAGGYNEQF
>few|TRBJ1-1|TRBV11-2|11
ASSFIQGRWAF
>once|TRBJ2-1|TRBV4-3|13
ASSHGLAGEREQF
>NA|TRBJ1-1|TRBV5-1|13
ASSLAENLNTEAF
>once|TRBJ1-5|TRBV6-4|12
ASSRQGAGQPQH
>NA|TRBJ1-4|TRBV29-1|14
SVPSAYRTTNEKLF
>NA|TRBJ2-7|TRBV7-9|11
ASKQGQAYEQY
>NA|TRBJ2-7|TRBV10-3|13
AISERDRGGYEQY
>few|TRBJ2-2|TRBV7-2|17
ASSLVAMGGRGSTGELF
>NA|TRBJ1-2|TRBV28|13
ASSSWTGGVYGYT
>NA|TRBJ1-1|TRBV29-1|9
SPYDGTEAF
>NA|TRBJ2-3|TRBV6-6|10
ASSSYTDTQY
>NA|TRBJ2-7|TRBV4-1|13
ASSQGGQSSYEQY
>NA|TRBJ1-1|TRBV11-3|11
ASSFRENTEAF
>NA|TRBJ1-2|TRBV7-9|12
ASSLRELNYGYT
>NA|TRBJ1-4|TRBV28|12
ASSRTGGSRKLF
>NA|TRBJ2-1|TRBV12-1|16
AIGSPRQGRSSYNEQF
>once|TRBJ2-5|TRBV15|14
ATSRKLAPLQETQY
>NA|TRBJ1-2|TRBV3-1/TRBV3-2|13
ASSQVSGADYGYT
>many|TRBJ2-7|TRBV6-6|10
ASSPVSYEQY
>NA|TRBJ1-1|TRBV19|15
ASSIARGRTAETEAF
>few|TRBJ1-5|TRBV6-1|12
ASSRVESNQPQH